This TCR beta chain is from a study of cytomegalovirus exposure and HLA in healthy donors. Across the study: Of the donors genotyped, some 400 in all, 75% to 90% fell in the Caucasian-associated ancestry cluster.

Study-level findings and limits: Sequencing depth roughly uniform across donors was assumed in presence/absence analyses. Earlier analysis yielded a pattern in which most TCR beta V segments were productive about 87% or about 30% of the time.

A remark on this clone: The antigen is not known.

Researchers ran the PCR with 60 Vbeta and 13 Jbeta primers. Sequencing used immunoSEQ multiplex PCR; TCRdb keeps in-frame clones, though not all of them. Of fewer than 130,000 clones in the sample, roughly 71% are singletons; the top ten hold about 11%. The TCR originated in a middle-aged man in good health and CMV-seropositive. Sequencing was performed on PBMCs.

CDR3 sequence reads: CASSDGGNTIYF. The CDR3 DNA reads as TGTGCCAGCAGTGACGGTGGAAACACCATATATTTT. The chain joins TRBV2 to TRBJ1-3, with unresolved D. The V end was cut by 3 bases, the J end by 3 bases, with 3 bases between. The CDR3 totals 12 residues. From germline, CDR1 is SNHLY and CDR2 FYNNEI.